The next 14 T cell receptor beta chains were all read from a single sample in a study of blood T cells in healthy people across ages. A second 7 to 11 cycle PCR used barcoded and J-beta primers. TCRdb passed the 5' RACE reads through MiXCR, listing each CDR3 protein once. This sample has about 730,000 distinct CDR3 sequences; around 40% occur once, and the top ten carry 20% to 25%. Specimen: blood. The receptors stem from a woman aged 60-75 years in good health.

In its sample, this clonotype was seen many times. The V call is TRBV20-1, the J call TRBJ2-7; D assignment may be TRBD1 or TRBD2 (6 bases each). The length of the CDR3 is 14 residues. The V gene lost 1 base and the J gene lost 5 bases, with 15 bases spanning the gap. Germline V CDR1 and CDR2: DFQATT, SNEGSKA (reference sequence). The CDR3 spells CSARGGSRGDEQYF. In nucleotides, the CDR3 is TGCAGTGCTAGAGGAGGGTCTAGGGGGGACGAGCAGTACTTC.

DNA of the CDR3: TGCGCCAGCAGTATAGGTGCAAACAATGAGCAGTTCTTC. Protein: CASSIGANNEQFF. The chain uses TRBV5-1 and TRBJ2-1; the D is unclear. V lost 5 bases and J 5 bases, leaving 11 bases between the germline ends. Germline V gene data show CDR1 as SGHRS and CDR2 as YFSETQ. This CDR3 is 13 amino acids long. Based on the CDR3 plus reference TRBV5-1 and TRBJ2-1, the full variable domain is KAGVTQTPRYLIKTRGQQVTLSCSPISGHRSVSWYQQTPGQGLQFLFEYFSETQRNKGNFPGRFSGRQFSNSRSEMNVSTLELGDSALYLCASSIGANNEQFFGPGTRLTVL.

The chain is built from TRBV3-1 and TRBJ2-3, with TRBD2 matching 7 bases. Germline CDR1 LGHDT, CDR2 YNNKEL (reference sequence). The CDR3 sequence is 16 residues long. The junction had 13 bases not matched to a gene; V was cut back by 6 bases and J by 4 bases. DNA for the CDR3: TGTGCCAGCAGGCACATGACTAGTGGGGGGGCAGATACGCAGTATTTT. Amino acid sequence: CASRHMTSGGADTQYF.

Details on this clonotype: This clone may be a read error of a much larger clone one base away. The chain has TRBV2 and TRBJ2-5, with TRBD2 matching over 12 bases. This CDR3 contains 15 residues. The J segment lost 5 bases and the V segment lost 11 bases, leaving 12 bases of the junction unmatched. Germline loops: CDR1 SNHLY, CDR2 FYNNEI. As DNA, the CDR3 is TGTGCCGGCACTCGGGCTAGCGGGAGGGAGGAGACCCAGTACTTC. It specifies CAGTRASGREETQYF.

V is TRBV10-2 and J is TRBJ2-2, with TRBD1 matching 10 bases. This CDR3 is 18 amino acids long. The V gene's germline CDR1 is WSHSY and CDR2 SAAADI. Unmatched junction bases numbered 9, after V lost 3 bases and J lost 2 bases. CDR3: CASSDRVTGGSNTGELFF. Written as DNA, the CDR3 is TGCGCCAGCAGTGATCGGGTGACAGGGGGCTCCAACACCGGGGAGCTGTTTTTT.

This rearrangement joins TRBV9 to TRBJ2-5, with 7 bases aligning to TRBD1. CDR3 length: 15 amino acids. V lost 3 bases and J lost 1; bases outside the gene matches: 6. Germline CDR1 and CDR2: SGDLS and YYNGEE. CDR3 bases: TGTGCCAGCAGCGGACTAACAGGGGCCCAAGAGACCCAGTACTTC. Translation gives CASSGLTGAQETQYF.

This clonotype has more than one count but fewer than ten. This chain links TRBV20-1 with TRBJ2-7; the D is unclear. From germline, CDR1 is DFQATT and CDR2 SNEGSKA (reference sequence). Trimming took 0 bases from V and 3 from J, leaving 9 bases between them. The CDR3 is 13 residues long. The CDR3 nucleotides read TGCAGTGCTAGAGACGGGCCTGGCTACGAGCAGTACTTC. This translates into CSARDGPGYEQYF.

The sample holds many counts of this clonotype. The CDR3 here is CASSPGTESYNEQFF. The CDR3 bases are TGTGCCAGCAGCCCCGGGACAGAATCCTACAATGAGCAGTTCTTC. The chain has TRBV7-3 and TRBJ2-1; TRBD1 agrees at 7 bases. V dropped 5 bases and J dropped 1; count of bases not matched to a gene: 5. Per the germline V gene, CDR1 is SGHTA and CDR2 is FQGTGA. The CDR3 extends over 15 amino acids. The full variable domain, with the rest looked up from reference TRBV7-3 and TRBJ2-1, is GAGVSQTPSNKVTEKGKYVELRCDPISGHTALYWYRQSLGQGPEFLIYFQGTGAADDSGLPNDRFFAVRPEGSVSTLKIQRTERGDSAVYLCASSPGTESYNEQFFGPGTRLTVL.

V usage is TRBV10-3 and J usage is TRBJ2-5; 7 nucleotides match TRBD2. Germline V gene data show CDR1 as ENHRY and CDR2 as SYGVKD. Trimming removed 11 bases from V and 3 bases from J; junction bases left unmatched: 6. The CDR3 loop spans 12 amino acids. The CDR3 DNA reads TGTGCCTGCGGACTAGGCAAAGAGACCCAGTACTTC. Translation: CACGLGKETQYF.

The V gene is TRBV10-3, the J gene TRBJ2-7; D may be TRBD2 (6 bases). Germline V CDR1 and CDR2: ENHRY, SYGVKD. Trimming pared 4 bases from V and 7 bases from J, leaving 23 bases between. CDR3 size: 16 residues. CDR3 coding DNA: TGTGCCATCAGTGGACTGGCCGGCCGGGGGACGGCGGAGCAGTACTTC. Protein: CAISGLAGRGTAEQYF.

The chain is built from TRBV6-2 or TRBV6-3 and TRBJ2-5, with 7 bases that match TRBD2. Unmatched junction bases numbered 13, after V lost 4 bases and J lost 11 bases. The CDR3 spans 14 residues. Germline V gene sequence: CDR1 MNHEY, CDR2 SVGEGT. CDR3: CASSCTGGRGEQYF. CDR3 DNA: TGTGCCAGCAGTTGCACGGGAGGTAGGGGTGAGCAGTACTTC.

This clonotype was seen repeatedly, ten times or more. The rearrangement links TRBV5-1 to TRBJ2-1, with a weak D call TRBD2 (6 bases). Germline V CDR1 and CDR2: SGHRS, YFSETQ. The CDR3 runs 12 residues. V shed 4 bases and J shed 5 bases, with 7 bases lying between them. The CDR3 DNA reads as TGCGCCAGCAGCCGGACTAACAATGAGCAGTTCTTC. It yields the protein CASSRTNNEQFF.

This clonotype was seen just once. The chain has TRBV7-3 and TRBJ2-3; D gene unclear. Germline V gives CDR1 SGHTA, CDR2 FQGTGA. This CDR3 has 17 residues. Trimming cost V 5 bases and J 0 bases, with 18 bases left between them. The CDR3 DNA is TGTGCCAGCAGCCAAACAGTTGTTCCGGGTAGCACAGATACGCAGTATTTT. It specifies CASSQTVVPGSTDTQYF.

Notes on this clonotype: With a much larger clone just one base away, this may be a read error. The chain has TRBV7-8 and TRBJ1-1; 8 bases fit TRBD1. The CDR3 consists of 14 residues. Trimming removed 5 bases from V and 4 bases from J; junction bases left unmatched: 6. CDR1 is SGHVS, CDR2 FQNEAQ, per germline. The CDR3 spells CASSGRQGSTEAFF. The CDR3 DNA follows: TGTGCCAGCAGCGGAAGACAGGGGAGCACTGAAGCTTTCTTT.